The 9 T cell receptor beta chains below come from one sample, sequenced in a study of blood T cell repertoires in COVID-19. Sequencing was performed with immunoSEQ multiplex PCR; in TCRdb, only in-frame clones are kept and a portion is missing. The sample carries 400,000 to 450,000 clones, roughly 90% recorded once. What was sequenced was peripheral blood. The receptors derive from a man between 18 and 35 years old with COVID-19, enrolled during active disease.

The chain recombines TRBV5-1 with TRBJ1-1; a possible D gene is TRBD1 (5 bases). The CDR3 has 15 residues. V shed 4 bases and J shed 0 bases, with 13 bases lying between them. Germline assignment: CDR1 SGHRS and CDR2 YFSETQ. This CDR3 reads CASSQEGVMNTEAFF. The CDR3 coding sequence is TGCGCCAGCAGCCAGGAAGGGGTTATGAACACTGAAGCTTTCTTT.

V gene TRBV7-8 combines with J gene TRBJ2-2, with unresolved D. Trimming shortened V by 2 bases and J by 5 bases, and 15 bases separated the two germline ends. In germline, CDR1 is SGHVS, CDR2 FQNEAQ. The CDR3 has 16 amino acids. The CDR3 loop reads CASSLRDAGLTGELFF. CDR3 DNA sequence: TGTGCCAGCAGCTTACGCGATGCCGGGTTAACCGGGGAGCTGTTTTTT.

This clone has a single count. V gene TRBV6-5 combines with J gene TRBJ1-3; no firm D call. V lost 6 bases and J 5 bases, leaving 14 bases between the germline ends. The CDR3 is 14 amino acids. CDR1 is MNHEY and CDR2 is SVGAGI in the germline V gene. The CDR3 sequence is CASRPGLDRNTIYF. In nucleotides, the CDR3 is TGTGCCAGCAGGCCAGGACTGGATAGAAACACCATATATTTT.

The V call is TRBV2, the J call TRBJ1-6, with D possibly TRBD1 on 6 matching bases. Trimming cost V 7 bases and J 7 bases, with 20 bases left between them. The germline V gene encodes CDR1 SNHLY and CDR2 FYNNEI. There are 16 residues in the CDR3. The CDR3 DNA reads TGTGCCAGCACCTGGGCCGGGGCAGGGGAAAATTCACCCCTCCACTTT. Encoded protein: CASTWAGAGENSPLHF.

A few counts support this clone. The CDR3, as DNA: TGTGCCAGCAGCCCGGGGACAGGGGGCTCGGAGCAGTACTTC. Translating gives CASSPGTGGSEQYF. This chain connects TRBV7-3 to TRBJ2-7; 12 bases are a match to TRBD1. CDR3 length equals 14 residues. The germline gives CDR1 SGHTA, CDR2 FQGTGA. V was clipped by 5 bases and J by 7 bases; unmatched bases: 6.

This clone is a singleton in its sample. The chain joins TRBV19 to TRBJ2-3; 11 nucleotides align to TRBD2. CDR1 is LNHDA and CDR2 is SQIVND in the germline V gene (reference sequence). J was trimmed by 4 bases and V by 5 bases; bases with no gene match: 5. The CDR3 covers 15 residues. The CDR3 protein is CASSLGTSGADTQYF. The CDR3 DNA sequence: TGTGCCAGTAGTTTGGGGACTAGCGGAGCAGATACGCAGTATTTT.

The chain recombines TRBV7-2 with TRBJ1-1; no definite D call. CDR3 size: 13 residues. V lost 5 bases and J lost 2, with 9 bases in between. The germline gives CDR1 SGHTA, CDR2 FQGNSA. The CDR3 loop reads CASSQQANTEAFF. The CDR3 nucleotides are TGTGCCAGCAGCCAGCAGGCTAACACTGAAGCTTTCTTT. The entire variable domain, with the rest obtained from reference TRBV7-2 and TRBJ1-1, is as follows: GAGVSQSPSNKVTEKGKDVELRCDPISGHTALYWYRQSLGQGLEFLIYFQGNSAPDKSGLPSDRFSAERTGGSVSTLTIQRTQQEDSAVYLCASSQQANTEAFFGQGTRLTVV.

This chain uses TRBV15 with TRBJ1-1; tentatively, D is TRBD1 (5 bases). Trimming pared 8 bases from V and 5 bases from J, leaving 15 bases between. CDR3 length: 13 amino acids. Germline CDR1 reads LNHNV; CDR2 reads YYDKDF (reference sequence). The CDR3 bases are TGTGCCACCGTTAACAGGCCGGGTACTGAAGCTTTCTTT. Its protein is CATVNRPGTEAFF.

The J gene is TRBJ2-3, the V gene TRBV24-1; tentative D call: TRBD1 (6 bases). Germline CDR1 and CDR2: KGHDR and SFDVKD. V lost 3 bases and J 4 bases, leaving 10 bases between the germline ends. The CDR3 extends over 14 amino acids. In DNA, the CDR3 is TGTGCCACCAGTGATCCGGGACACCCAGATACGCAGTATTTT. It encodes CATSDPGHPDTQYF.